These 17 T cell receptor beta chains originate from one sample sequenced in a study of T cells in narcolepsy. Here immunoSEQ multiplex PCR was the method, and the copy in TCRdb shows in-frame clones only, minus some. The repertoire consists of approximately 30,000 clones, with 65% to 85% occurring once and the leading ten covering roughly 1%. The sequenced sample consisted of memory (CD45RA-) CD4+ T cells from blood. The receptors derive from a human donor in good health.

This sequence joins TRBV4-2 and TRBJ2-5; 8 nucleotides match TRBD2. The CDR3 totals 16 residues. CDR1 and CDR2 (germline): LGHNA, YNFKEQ. The V gene end was trimmed by 1 base and the J gene end by 1 base; junction bases not matched to a gene: 5. CDR3 in DNA: TGTGCCAGCAGCCAAGCGCGAACTAGCGGCCAAGAGACCCAGTACTTC. This sequence encodes CASSQARTSGQETQYF.

The gene calls are TRBV6-1 and TRBJ1-1; TRBD1 is a possible D gene (5 bases). Germline V CDR1 and CDR2: MNHNS, SASEGT. The ends were cut back, 5 bases at V and 5 bases at J, with 15 bases in the middle. The CDR3 consists of 14 residues. This CDR3 reads CASSSGTGGTEAFF. The CDR3 region has the DNA TGTGCCAGCAGTTCCGGGACGGGAGGGACTGAAGCTTTCTTT.

The chain recombines TRBV6-1 with TRBJ2-7; D remains unclear. The ends were cut back, 2 bases at V and 3 bases at J, with 8 bases in the middle. This CDR3 has 13 residues. From germline, CDR1 is MNHNS and CDR2 SASEGT. Here the CDR3 reads CASSEWAFYEQYF. In DNA, the CDR3 is TGTGCCAGCAGTGAATGGGCGTTCTACGAGCAGTACTTC.

The genes are TRBV9 and TRBJ2-1; 9 bases match TRBD2. Trimming took 1 base from V and 8 from J; bases not matched to a gene: 7. This CDR3 has 15 amino acids. Germline lookup yields CDR1 SGDLS and CDR2 YYNGEE. The CDR3 region is CASSVTGTSRHEQFF. The CDR3 DNA is TGTGCCAGCAGCGTAACGGGGACTAGCCGTCATGAGCAGTTCTTC.

This sequence joins TRBV15 and TRBJ2-5, with 10 bases fitting TRBD1. Germline lookup yields CDR1 LNHNV and CDR2 YYDKDF (reference sequence). J lost 7 bases, V lost 3 bases, and 8 bases had no gene match. This CDR3 comprises 15 residues. Here the CDR3 reads CATSSQTGGWGTQYF. In nucleotides, the CDR3 is TGTGCCACCAGCAGTCAGACAGGGGGCTGGGGGACCCAGTACTTC.

Written as DNA, the CDR3 is TGTGCCACCTCGACAGGGGGCTACACCGGGGAGCTGTTTTTT. Its protein is CATSTGGYTGELFF. This chain links TRBV6-1 with TRBJ2-2; 10 nucleotides match TRBD1. This CDR3 has 14 amino acids. V gave up 10 bases and J gave up 3 bases; unmatched junction bases: 5. Per the germline V gene, CDR1 is MNHNS and CDR2 is SASEGT.

This clone was recorded a few times. This chain connects TRBV7-6 to TRBJ2-2; D may correspond to TRBD1 or TRBD2 (5 bases each). This CDR3 is built from 15 residues. Germline V lookup: CDR1 SGHVS, CDR2 FNYEAQ. The V end lost 6 bases, the J end lost 1 base, and 12 bases lay between the germline ends. The CDR3 loop is CASRHFGGNTGELFF. The CDR3 DNA reads as TGTGCCAGCAGACACTTTGGGGGGAACACCGGGGAGCTGTTTTTT.

The chain links TRBV6-1 to TRBJ2-7; 10 positions match TRBD1. V lost 6 bases to trimming and J lost 3 bases; unmatched junction nucleotides: 8. This CDR3 has 15 residues. Per germline, CDR1 MNHNS and CDR2 SASEGT. DNA for the CDR3: TGTGCCAGCAGACACCGGGACAGGGGAAACTACGAGCAGTACTTC. It yields the protein CASRHRDRGNYEQYF.

The chain joins TRBV11-2 to TRBJ1-3; the match to TRBD1 covers 8 bases. CDR1 and CDR2 from the germline V gene are SGHAT and FQNNGV. V lost 2 bases to trimming and J lost 2 bases; unmatched junction nucleotides: 2. This CDR3 contains 15 residues. This CDR3 is CASSLQGAAGNTIYF. DNA of the CDR3: TGTGCCAGCAGCTTACAGGGGGCTGCTGGAAACACCATATATTTT.

The chain is built from TRBV5-1 and TRBJ2-3, with no clear D. Per germline, CDR1 SGHRS and CDR2 YFSETQ. V lost 0 bases and J 2 bases, leaving 10 bases between the germline ends. This CDR3 is 15 amino acids long. CDR3 sequence: CASSLARVYTDTQYF. Written as DNA, the CDR3 is TGCGCCAGCAGCTTGGCACGGGTGTACACAGATACGCAGTATTTT.

The rearrangement joins TRBV28 to TRBJ2-2, with 10 bases matching TRBD1. CDR3 length: 15 residues. Germline assignment: CDR1 MDHEN and CDR2 SYDVKM. Trimming cost V 6 bases and J 4 bases; bases outside gene matches: 5. CDR3 loop: CASSFRDRGTGELFF. CDR3 DNA sequence: TGTGCCAGCAGCTTTCGGGACAGGGGCACCGGGGAGCTGTTTTTT. Supplemented by reference TRBV28 and TRBJ2-2, the full variable domain reads DVKVTQSSRYLVKRTGEKVFLECVQDMDHENMFWYRQDPGLGLRLIYFSYDVKMKEKGDIPEGYSVSREKKERFSLILESASTNQTSMYLCASSFRDRGTGELFFGEGSRLTVL.

The chain employs TRBV7-9 and TRBJ1-3; no reliable D call. Trimming cost V 10 bases and J 4 bases, with 17 bases left between them. Germline CDR1 reads SEHNR; CDR2 reads FQNEAQ (reference sequence). CDR3 size: 14 residues. This CDR3 is CATPGEKSGNTIYF. The CDR3 nucleotides are TGTGCCACGCCCGGGGAGAAGTCAGGAAACACCATATATTTT.

The J gene is TRBJ1-6, the V gene TRBV4-1; 10 nucleotides agree with TRBD1. Losses at the gene ends were 4 bases for V and 7 bases for J; bases not matched to a gene: 10. The CDR3 extends over 17 amino acids. The germline V gene has CDR1 MGHRA and CDR2 YSYEKL. Here the CDR3 reads CASSPGTGDSKNSPLHF. CDR3 in DNA: TGCGCCAGCAGCCCGGGGACAGGGGATTCAAAAAATTCACCCCTCCACTTT.

This clone was found once. The chain links TRBV4-3 to TRBJ2-1; the match to TRBD2 covers 7 bases. V shed 0 bases, J shed 4 bases, and the junction held 6 bases outside the gene matches. The CDR3 is made up of 16 amino acids. Germline lookup yields CDR1 LGHNA and CDR2 YSLEER. CDR3 sequence reads: CASSQEGWGGYNEQFF. The CDR3 DNA reads as TGCGCCAGCAGCCAAGAGGGCTGGGGGGGGTACAATGAGCAGTTCTTC.

V and J are TRBV5-5 and TRBJ1-5; D uncertain. V shed 2 bases and J shed 1 base, with 13 bases lying between them. The CDR3 extends over 16 amino acids. Germline V gene sequence: CDR1 SGHKS, CDR2 YYEKEE (reference sequence). CDR3 loop: CASSFQIEWSNQPQHF. The CDR3 DNA follows: TGTGCCAGCAGCTTTCAAATTGAGTGGAGCAATCAGCCCCAGCATTTT.

This chain links TRBV27 with TRBJ1-5; D might be TRBD1 (5 bases). V was cut by 3 bases and J by 6 bases, with 12 bases left in between. The CDR3 length is 14 residues. Germline V gene sequence: CDR1 MNHEY, CDR2 SMNVEV (reference sequence). For the CDR3, the DNA is TGTGCCAGCAGTTTGTGGGGCGAGGGTCAGCCCCAGCATTTT. Protein sequence: CASSLWGEGQPQHF.

The count of this clone is one. The rearrangement uses TRBV28 and TRBJ2-6; D gene ambiguous. The length of the CDR3 is 19 residues. Germline CDR1 is MDHEN and CDR2 is SYDVKM. V lost 5 bases and J lost 1, with 21 bases in between. Here the CDR3 DNA reads TGTGCCAGCAGTCTGTTTTATGCAGGAAAAATATCTGGGGCCAACGTCCTGACTTTC. Its protein product is CASSLFYAGKISGANVLTF.